One and the same sample provided the 20 T cell receptor beta chains below, sequenced in a study of blood T cell repertoires in COVID-19. TCRdb keeps only in-frame clones here, not all; method: immunoSEQ multiplex PCR. The sample lists nearly 300,000 clones; roughly 80% were seen once. Sequencing input: peripheral blood. Receptor source: a human donor with COVID-19, enrolled during active disease. The donor label of this sample is uncertain.

This chain connects TRBV19 to TRBJ2-5; no definite D call. Trimming took 4 bases from V and 2 from J, leaving 8 bases between them. Germline values: CDR1 LNHDA, CDR2 SQIVND (reference sequence). There are 13 residues in the CDR3. This chain's CDR3 is CASSTVVQETQYF. The CDR3 bases are TGTGCCAGTAGTACGGTGGTACAAGAGACCCAGTACTTC.

The chain combines TRBV14 with TRBJ2-1; 12 bases align to TRBD2. The CDR3 totals 17 residues. Germline CDR1 and CDR2: SGHDN and FVKESK. The V segment lost 8 bases and the J segment 1 base; nucleotides outside the gene matches: 9. CDR3 bases: TGTGCCAGCGCGGCGACTAGCGGGAGTTCATCCTACAATGAGCAGTTCTTC. Residues: CASAATSGSSSYNEQFF.

This chain connects TRBV6-5 to TRBJ2-7, with D perhaps matching TRBD2 (6 bases). V shed 7 bases and J shed 6 bases, with 16 bases lying between them. The CDR3 spans 13 residues. Per the germline V gene, CDR1 is MNHEY and CDR2 is SVGAGI. The CDR3 bases are TGTGCCAGCACCTCGCCGGGGGTGGGCGAGCAGTACTTC. It encodes CASTSPGVGEQYF.

This clone was picked up one time. The V and J genes are TRBV7-2 and TRBJ2-4; possibly TRBD2 for D (5 bases). Germline values: CDR1 SGHTA, CDR2 FQGNSA. CDR3 size: 12 residues. Trimming took 0 bases from V and 13 from J, leaving 10 bases between them. CDR3 residues: CASSLARGYQYF. In DNA, the CDR3 is TGTGCCAGCAGCTTAGCCCGGGGATACCAGTACTTC. Using reference TRBV7-2 and TRBJ2-4 for the parts outside the CDR3, the full variable domain is GAGVSQSPSNKVTEKGKDVELRCDPISGHTALYWYRQSLGQGLEFLIYFQGNSAPDKSGLPSDRFSAERTGGSVSTLTIQRTQQEDSAVYLCASSLARGYQYFGAGTRLSVL.

The chain has TRBV5-6 and TRBJ2-7; 11 bases are a match to TRBD1. CDR1 and CDR2 from the germline V gene are SGHDT and YYEEEE. Trimming removed 2 bases from V and 6 bases from J; junction bases left unmatched: 10. The CDR3 runs 16 residues. The CDR3 spells CASSFGTGGSESEQYF. DNA for the CDR3: TGTGCCAGCAGCTTTGGGACAGGGGGTTCAGAGTCCGAGCAGTACTTC.

This rearrangement joins TRBV18 to TRBJ1-3; D unclear. The V gene's germline CDR1 is KGHSH and CDR2 LQKENI. Trimming cost V 2 bases and J 0 bases, with 5 bases left between them. CDR3 length equals 14 residues. In DNA form, the CDR3 reads TGTGCCAGCTCACCAGGGAGCTCTGGAAACACCATATATTTT. Translation: CASSPGSSGNTIYF.

This chain uses TRBV19 with TRBJ1-1, with 8 bases matching TRBD1. CDR1 is LNHDA, CDR2 SQIVND, per germline (reference sequence). Trimming at V came to 7 bases and at J to 6 bases, leaving 7 bases not matched to a gene. The CDR3 has 13 amino acids. The CDR3 sequence: CASTTGGLSEAFF. The CDR3 DNA is TGTGCCAGTACCACAGGGGGATTATCTGAAGCTTTCTTT.

This rearrangement joins TRBV5-1 to TRBJ2-5; 10 nucleotides align to TRBD2. CDR1 SGHRS and CDR2 YFSETQ come from the germline V gene. The CDR3 sequence is 15 residues long. Trimming cost V 5 bases and J 5 bases; bases outside gene matches: 9. The CDR3 protein is CASSPAGGIRETQYF. The DNA of the CDR3 is TGCGCCAGCAGTCCAGCGGGAGGGATTAGGGAGACCCAGTACTTC.

The chain carries TRBV19 and TRBJ2-7, with TRBD2 identical over 11 bases. The CDR3 has 15 amino acids. Germline V CDR1 and CDR2: LNHDA, SQIVND (reference sequence). The V gene end was trimmed by 4 bases and the J gene end by 2 bases; junction bases not matched to a gene: 4. The CDR3 region has the DNA TGTGCCAGTAGTAAAGGGACTAGCGGTACCTACGAGCAGTACTTC. Amino acid sequence: CASSKGTSGTYEQYF. The variable domain in full, completed from reference TRBV19 and TRBJ2-7, reads DGGITQSPKYLFRKEGQNVTLSCEQNLNHDAMYWYRQDPGQGLRLIYYSQIVNDFQKGDIAEGYSVSREKKESFPLTVTSAQKNPTAFYLCASSKGTSGTYEQYFGPGTRLTVT.

Regarding this clone: Other nucleotide sequences in the sample specify the same CDR3. V usage is TRBV7-2 and J usage is TRBJ2-3; TRBD1 agrees at 9 bases. The CDR3 runs to 15 residues. After removal of 5 bases from V and 2 bases from J, the junction contained 5 bases not matched to a gene. Germline V gene data show CDR1 as SGHTA and CDR2 as FQGNSA. CDR3 loop: CASSLGTGSTDTQYF. In DNA form, the CDR3 reads TGTGCCAGCAGCCTCGGGACAGGGTCCACAGATACGCAGTATTTT.

V usage is TRBV7-2 and J usage is TRBJ1-5; TRBD1 might be the D (5 bases). This CDR3 spans 16 amino acids. V was trimmed by 1 base and J by 2 bases, leaving 12 bases between them. CDR1 and CDR2 from the germline V gene are SGHTA and FQGNSA. The CDR3 region is CASSLGRGVGNQPQHF. CDR3 bases: TGTGCCAGCAGCTTAGGTCGGGGGGTCGGCAATCAGCCCCAGCATTTT.

V gene TRBV6-2 or TRBV6-3 combines with J gene TRBJ2-7; D call uncertain. Germline lookup yields CDR1 MNHEY and CDR2 SVGEGT. V lost 6 bases and J lost 5, with 17 bases in between. CDR3 length: 14 amino acids. CDR3 loop: CASSLIRAIHEQYF. In DNA form, the CDR3 reads TGTGCCAGCAGCCTTATAAGAGCAATCCACGAGCAGTACTTC.

This sequence joins TRBV19 and TRBJ1-5, with 7 bases fitting TRBD1. Germline V CDR1 and CDR2: LNHDA, SQIVND (reference sequence). The CDR3 runs to 14 residues. V trimming: 5 bases; J trimming: 6 bases; junction bases outside the gene matches: 7. CDR3 sequence (DNA): TGTGCCAGTAGTGTTGGACAGGCAGTTCAGCCCCAGCATTTT. As protein: CASSVGQAVQPQHF.

J is TRBJ1-3 and V is TRBV6-6; tentatively, D is TRBD1 (5 bases). V lost 6 bases, J lost 1 base, and 13 bases lay in between. In germline, CDR1 is MNHNY, CDR2 SVGAGI (reference sequence). The CDR3 contains 15 residues. The CDR3 DNA sequence: TGTGCCAGCAGCAGCCCAGGGCGGTCTGGAAACACCATATATTTT. Translated: CASSSPGRSGNTIYF.

This clone was recorded only once. This sequence joins TRBV7-2 and TRBJ2-4; D remains unclear. This CDR3 region has 13 residues. V was cut by 3 bases and J by 6 bases, with 9 bases left in between. CDR1 is SGHTA and CDR2 is FQGNSA in the germline V gene. The CDR3 DNA is TGTGCCAGCAGCTTTGCTACAGTAAACATTCAGTACTTC. Its translation: CASSFATVNIQYF.

The chain joins TRBV2 to TRBJ1-1; D remains unclear. Between the trimmed V and J ends, which lost 3 bases and 0 bases, there was a span of 11 bases. The CDR3 is made up of 15 amino acids. Germline loops: CDR1 SNHLY, CDR2 FYNNEI. The CDR3: CASSEGRGMNTEAFF. Written as DNA, the CDR3 is TGTGCCAGCAGTGAGGGCCGGGGTATGAACACTGAAGCTTTCTTT.

There are a few counts of this clone. V is TRBV5-1 and J is TRBJ1-5, with 7 bases matching TRBD1. This CDR3 comprises 16 residues. The ends lost 4 bases at V and 4 bases at J; junction bases unmatched: 11. Germline loops: CDR1 SGHRS, CDR2 YFSETQ. The CDR3 sequence: CASSPGPGQKNQPQHF. In nucleotides, the CDR3 is TGCGCCAGCAGCCCAGGGCCGGGACAGAAAAATCAGCCCCAGCATTTT.

The chain links TRBV9 to TRBJ2-3; weak D call: TRBD2 (6 bases). Between the trimmed V and J ends, which lost 0 bases and 0 bases, there was a span of 8 bases. The CDR3 runs 15 residues. Germline CDR1 is SGDLS and CDR2 is YYNGEE. CDR3 protein: CASSVVGGSTDTQYF. The CDR3, as DNA: TGTGCCAGCAGCGTAGTAGGAGGGAGCACAGATACGCAGTATTTT. The whole variable domain, filled in from reference TRBV9 and TRBJ2-3, reads DSGVTQTPKHLITATGQRVTLRCSPRSGDLSVYWYQQSLDQGLQFLIQYYNGEERAKGNILERFSAQQFPDLHSELNLSSLELGDSALYFCASSVVGGSTDTQYFGPGTRLTVL.

This chain's CDR3 is CASSLNRVLDNSPLHF. As DNA, the CDR3 is TGTGCCAGCAGTTTAAACAGGGTTCTCGATAATTCACCCCTCCACTTT. V usage is TRBV27 and J usage is TRBJ1-6, with a weak D call TRBD1 (6 bases). Per the germline V gene, CDR1 is MNHEY and CDR2 is SMNVEV (reference sequence). This CDR3 spans 16 amino acids. The V and J ends lost 2 bases and 5 bases respectively, with 13 bases between them.

This rearrangement joins TRBV5-1 to TRBJ2-3; the D gene is possibly TRBD1 (5 bases). Germline CDR1 SGHRS, CDR2 YFSETQ. With 0 bases removed from V and 6 bases from J, the gap between germline ends came to 11 bases. The CDR3 runs 14 residues. CDR3 residues: CASSLARAGDTQYF. The CDR3 region has the DNA TGCGCCAGCAGCTTGGCCAGGGCTGGGGATACGCAGTATTTT.